This passage covers 23 T cell receptor beta chains from one sample sequenced in a study of control samples from healthy donors and cancer patients. Data came from immunoSEQ multiplex PCR; TCRdb stores just in-frame clones and leaves some out. The table lists under 450,000 clones, 90% of them singletons. The sequencing sample was made of PBMCs. Source of these receptors: a man aged 40-49 years with head and neck cancer.

This clone has just one count. V and J are TRBV27 and TRBJ1-2, with TRBD1 as a possible D gene (6 bases). Germline assignment: CDR1 MNHEY and CDR2 SMNVEV (reference sequence). V gave up 8 bases and J gave up 0 bases, with 10 bases separating them. The CDR3 covers 13 residues. CDR3: CASGQSPNYGYTF. The CDR3 nucleotides are TGTGCCAGCGGACAGTCCCCTAACTATGGCTACACCTTC.

The rearrangement uses TRBV30 and TRBJ2-7; 11 bases agree with TRBD1. This CDR3 contains 12 residues. J was trimmed by 3 bases and V by 7 bases; bases with no gene match: 2. The germline V gene encodes CDR1 GTSNPN and CDR2 SVGIG (reference sequence). CDR3 DNA: TGTGCCTACGGGACAGGGGGCTACGAGCAGTACTTC. Protein: CAYGTGGYEQYF. The full variable domain, its missing parts supplied by reference TRBV30 and TRBJ2-7, is SQTIHQWPATLVQPVGSPLSLECTVEGTSNPNLYWYRQAAGRGLQLLFYSVGIGQISSEVPQNLSASRPQDRQFILSSKKLLLSDSGFYLCAYGTGGYEQYFGPGTRLTVT.

V gene TRBV6-5 combines with J gene TRBJ2-7; D is undetermined. Deletions cut 2 bases from V and 3 bases from J, with 11 bases between. The CDR3 runs 14 residues. CDR1 and CDR2 (germline): MNHEY, SVGAGI. As DNA, the CDR3 is TGTGCCAGCAGTTACCAACCAGGCCACTACGAGCAGTACTTC. It specifies CASSYQPGHYEQYF.

V is TRBV7-3 and J is TRBJ2-2; 11 nucleotides agree with TRBD1. This CDR3 spans 18 amino acids. CDR1 SGHTA and CDR2 FQGTGA come from the germline V gene. Losses at the gene ends were 5 bases for V and 4 bases for J; bases not matched to a gene: 12. The CDR3 region has the DNA TGTGCCAGCAGCATTGTACCCGCGGGACAGGGGGTCACCGGGGAGCTGTTTTTT. It codes for CASSIVPAGQGVTGELFF.

This clone was recorded once. The genes are TRBV6-5 and TRBJ1-5, with a weak D call TRBD1 (5 bases). V lost 8 bases to trimming and J lost 3 bases, with 11 bases between them. The V gene's germline CDR1 is MNHEY and CDR2 SVGAGI. This CDR3 comprises 13 residues. The CDR3 nucleotides read TGTGCCAGCTCCTGGGGGGACAATCAGCCCCAGCATTTT. Encoded protein: CASSWGDNQPQHF.

Worth noting for this clone: At the DNA level, this CDR3 is encoded by other sequences in the same sample as well. The J gene is TRBJ2-1, the V gene TRBV18; D unclear. Deletions cut 2 bases from V and 0 bases from J, with 2 bases between. This CDR3 comprises 13 residues. Germline lookup yields CDR1 KGHSH and CDR2 LQKENI. The CDR3 sequence is CASSPSSYNEQFF. Written as DNA, the CDR3 is TGTGCCAGCTCACCATCCTCCTACAATGAGCAGTTCTTC.

This clone occurred once. V is TRBV19 and J is TRBJ1-6; D is undetermined. This CDR3 comprises 13 residues. The V gene's germline CDR1 is LNHDA and CDR2 SQIVND (reference sequence). V was trimmed by 9 bases and J by 6 bases, leaving 12 bases between them. CDR3 sequence: CASSRELNSPLHF. The CDR3 DNA sequence: TGTGCCAGCTCCCGGGAACTTAATTCACCCCTCCACTTT.

This chain uses TRBV3-1 (or the pseudogene TRBV3-2) with TRBJ1-6; D gene ambiguous. The germline V gene has CDR1 LGHDT and CDR2 YNNKEL (reference sequence). Trimming took off 2 bases at V and 8 bases at J, with 13 bases between the two ends. CDR3 length: 15 amino acids. DNA of the CDR3: TGTGCCAGCAGCCAACCCGGTTTTAGGGATTCACCCCTCCACTTT. As protein: CASSQPGFRDSPLHF.

The CDR3 bases are TGTGCCAGCAGTCCTCGGGGCCTTAATGAAAAACTGTTTTTT. This translates into CASSPRGLNEKLFF. The chain has TRBV6-6 and TRBJ1-4, with TRBD1 as a possible D gene (5 bases). CDR1 and CDR2 (germline): MNHNY, SVGAGI (reference sequence). The length of the CDR3 is 14 residues. V shed 5 bases and J shed 4 bases, with 11 bases lying between them.

V gene TRBV7-3 combines with J gene TRBJ2-3; 13 positions match TRBD2. V lost 5 bases, J lost 2 bases, and 4 bases stayed unmatched. This CDR3 region has 16 residues. The germline V gene encodes CDR1 SGHTA and CDR2 FQGTGA. CDR3 DNA sequence: TGTGCCAGCAGCCCCGGGACTAGCGGGATCACAGATACGCAGTATTTT. It yields the protein CASSPGTSGITDTQYF. Full variable domain (remainder filled in from reference TRBV7-3 and TRBJ2-3): GAGVSQTPSNKVTEKGKYVELRCDPISGHTALYWYRQSLGQGPEFLIYFQGTGAADDSGLPNDRFFAVRPEGSVSTLKIQRTERGDSAVYLCASSPGTSGITDTQYFGPGTRLTVL.

This chain uses TRBV19 with TRBJ1-1, with D possibly matching TRBD1 (6 bases). The germline V gene encodes CDR1 LNHDA and CDR2 SQIVND (reference sequence). V shed 5 bases and J shed 1 base, with 14 bases lying between them. This CDR3 has 15 residues. Here the CDR3 reads CASSPMGGANTEAFF. CDR3 coding DNA: TGTGCCAGTAGTCCCATGGGGGGGGCGAACACTGAAGCTTTCTTT.

This clone occurred once. The chain links TRBV6-5 to TRBJ2-5, with TRBD1 matching over 9 bases. CDR3 length equals 14 residues. From germline, CDR1 is MNHEY and CDR2 SVGAGI. Trimming removed 10 bases from V and 5 bases from J; junction bases left unmatched: 11. The CDR3 coding sequence is TGTGCCACTGAGACAGGGGGTGTTGGGGAGACCCAGTACTTC. Its protein is CATETGGVGETQYF.

J is TRBJ2-5 and V is TRBV5-1, with 7 nucleotides matching TRBD1. CDR3 length equals 16 residues. Germline V gene lookup returns CDR1 SGHRS and CDR2 YFSETQ. J gave up 0 bases and V 0 bases, and 5 bases lay outside the gene matches. CDR3 DNA: TGCGCCAGCAGCTTGGCCCCAGGGACAGACCAAGAGACCCAGTACTTC. Translating gives CASSLAPGTDQETQYF.

The V and J genes are TRBV9 and TRBJ1-2; TRBD1 might be the D (5 bases). The CDR3 is 18 residues long. Trimming stripped 4 bases from V and 1 base from J, with 23 bases between. Per germline, CDR1 SGDLS and CDR2 YYNGEE. For the CDR3, the DNA is TGTGCCAGCAGCCCCATATTTAGTGGAGGGGACCTTAACTATGGCTACACCTTC. Translated, it gives CASSPIFSGGDLNYGYTF.

The rearrangement uses TRBV5-1 and TRBJ1-5; no clear D gene. The V end was cut by 0 bases, the J end by 1 base, with 11 bases between. CDR3 length: 16 amino acids. From germline, CDR1 is SGHRS and CDR2 YFSETQ. For the CDR3, the DNA is TGCGCCAGCAGCTTGGATGAGTTGGGGAGCAATCAGCCCCAGCATTTT. Amino acid sequence: CASSLDELGSNQPQHF.

In this sample, this clone turned up once. CDR3 coding DNA: TGTGCCACCAGCAGCGGGGACCGGGATTTTGATACGCAGTATTTT. It encodes CATSSGDRDFDTQYF. The chain joins TRBV15 to TRBJ2-3; perhaps D is TRBD1 or TRBD2 (5 bases each). CDR3 length equals 15 residues. CDR1 is LNHNV, CDR2 YYDKDF, per germline (reference sequence). Trimming left V 3 bases short and J 6 bases short, with 16 bases between.

The chain uses TRBV7-9 and TRBJ2-7, with D possibly TRBD1 on 6 matching bases. CDR1 and CDR2 (germline): SEHNR, FQNEAQ (reference sequence). V lost 5 bases, J lost 0 bases, and 11 bases lay in between. The CDR3 is 14 residues long. This CDR3 is CASSPRDTSYEQYF. As DNA, the CDR3 is TGTGCCAGCAGCCCCCGGGACACCTCCTACGAGCAGTACTTC.

V is TRBV5-5 and J is TRBJ2-7, with a tentative D call TRBD1 (6 bases). Between the trimmed V and J ends, which lost 1 base and 6 bases, there was a span of 20 bases. The V gene's germline CDR1 is SGHKS and CDR2 YYEKEE (reference sequence). CDR3 length: 16 residues. CDR3 DNA sequence: TGTGCCAGCAGCTTGTCGCGCTCAGGGGCCTTCGGCGAGCAGTACTTC. Its translation: CASSLSRSGAFGEQYF. The complete variable domain, with remaining parts taken from reference TRBV5-5 and TRBJ2-7, reads DAGVTQSPTHLIKTRGQQVTLRCSPISGHKSVSWYQQVLGQGPQFIFQYYEKEERGRGNFPDRFSARQFPNYSSELNVNALLLGDSALYLCASSLSRSGAFGEQYFGPGTRLTVT.

The chain is built from TRBV6-6 and TRBJ2-2; 7 bases are a match to TRBD1. Trimming took 6 bases from V and 5 from J; bases not matched to a gene: 6. The CDR3 has 14 amino acids. Germline V CDR1 and CDR2: MNHNY, SVGAGI (reference sequence). The CDR3 DNA reads as TGTGCCAGCAGGGGGCAGGGGGAGACCGGGGAGCTGTTTTTT. Protein sequence: CASRGQGETGELFF.

This sequence joins TRBV7-8 and TRBJ2-5, with D uncertain. The CDR3 is 12 amino acids. The germline V gene has CDR1 SGHVS and CDR2 FQNEAQ. The ends were cut back, 5 bases at V and 1 base at J, with 5 bases in the middle. In nucleotides, the CDR3 is TGTGCCAGCAGCACCGCCCAAGAGACCCAGTACTTC. This translates into CASSTAQETQYF.

The chain has TRBV11-2 and TRBJ1-1; D gene unclear. With 3 bases removed from V and 2 bases from J, the gap between germline ends came to 16 bases. Germline V gene lookup returns CDR1 SGHAT and CDR2 FQNNGV. The CDR3 contains 16 residues. This CDR3 reads CASSFSMGILNTEAFF. CDR3 sequence (DNA): TGTGCCAGCAGCTTTTCTATGGGTATTTTAAACACTGAAGCTTTCTTT.

This rearrangement joins TRBV5-1 to TRBJ2-1, with TRBD1 identical over 8 bases. Unmatched junction bases numbered 5, after V lost 4 bases and J lost 2 bases. Germline V gene lookup returns CDR1 SGHRS and CDR2 YFSETQ. The CDR3 loop spans 15 amino acids. In DNA form, the CDR3 reads TGCGCCAGCAGCCAAGGACAGGGCGCCTACAATGAGCAGTTCTTC. Its translation: CASSQGQGAYNEQFF.

J is TRBJ1-4 and V is TRBV7-9, with 8 bases that match TRBD1. There are 18 residues in the CDR3. The V gene's germline CDR1 is SEHNR and CDR2 FQNEAQ (reference sequence). Trimming took 5 bases from V and 0 from J; bases not matched to a gene: 11. CDR3 in amino acids: CASSPGTGGIATNEKLFF. CDR3 bases: TGTGCCAGCAGCCCCGGGACAGGTGGAATTGCAACTAATGAAAAACTGTTTTTT.